Below, one TCR beta chain is given with its context. Its antigen remains undetermined. Per-nucleotide qualities are absent, and no much larger clonotype sits a single base away. This sample is part of a study of cytomegalovirus exposure and HLA in healthy donors (dated by TCRdb to between 2016 and 2019). Background for the entire study: A later analysis indicated that the 130 or so validation repertoires were generated on the platform also employed for the roughly 650 repertoires of the first cohort. The study was designed to test whether signatures of past pathogen exposure could be identified by cataloging public T cell receptors. A separate validation cohort of 100 to 150 different subjects was used in addition to the approximately 640-subject first cohort. High-throughput TCR immunosequencing, statistical association of individual TCRs with disease status, and machine learning were combined to predict cytomegalovirus infection status.

The donors were included in the validation cohort of over a hundred subjects, a group kept apart from the roughly 670-subject first cohort. On the study overall, not on this receptor specifically: A later analysis had no HLA typing for the validation cohort, so co-occurrence there was scored across all 130 or so repertoires. While some public TCRs were present in many individuals, most TCR sequences turned up only very rarely across donors. According to the authors, the approach could potentially be generalized to other disease states and immunological phenotypes. A few of the identified cytomegalovirus-associated TCR beta chains were confirmed in vitro to be specific for cytomegalovirus antigens. The classifier was reported to diagnose cytomegalovirus status with high specificity and sensitivity in both the original and validation cohorts. The study listed approximately 150 TCR beta chains as associated with cytomegalovirus. In a later analysis, TCRs clustered in the first cohort were found to also tend to co-occur in the 130 or so validation repertoires, with 94% of cluster scores above 0.

Libraries were made using the immunoSEQ multiplex PCR assay. On the authors' methods: To diagnose cytomegalovirus status from the catalog of TCR beta chain sequences, a statistical classification framework was built. TCRdb mirrors the immuneACCESS table, restricted to in-frame sequences. Some clones are absent from its copies; in checked studies, under half trace to an unresolved V gene, and the reason for the others is unknown. V, J and clone size derive from that table, while D and trimming were established from the DNA sequence. The sample data list about 350,000 clones, and around 87% of these were observed just once. The ten largest clones represent approximately 1% of the sample. CDR1 and CDR2 are read off the germline V gene (reference sequence) as GTSNPN and SVGIG. The CDR3 contains 15 residues, cysteine and phenylalanine counted. Only CDR3 DNA remains: 45 bases, in frame from the first base. V is shortened by 1 base, J by 2 bases, and the region joining them spans 15 bases.

The sequence derives from a woman in her twenties or thirties in good health and CMV-seropositive. This receptor chain uses TRBV30 and TRBJ2-7; the D gene is possibly TRBD2, with 6 bases matching. The source material was PBMCs. CDR3 sequence: CAWSGSGGYTYEQYF. The DNA sequence reads TGTGCCTGGAGTGGTTCCGGAGGGTATACCTACGAGCAGTACTTC.